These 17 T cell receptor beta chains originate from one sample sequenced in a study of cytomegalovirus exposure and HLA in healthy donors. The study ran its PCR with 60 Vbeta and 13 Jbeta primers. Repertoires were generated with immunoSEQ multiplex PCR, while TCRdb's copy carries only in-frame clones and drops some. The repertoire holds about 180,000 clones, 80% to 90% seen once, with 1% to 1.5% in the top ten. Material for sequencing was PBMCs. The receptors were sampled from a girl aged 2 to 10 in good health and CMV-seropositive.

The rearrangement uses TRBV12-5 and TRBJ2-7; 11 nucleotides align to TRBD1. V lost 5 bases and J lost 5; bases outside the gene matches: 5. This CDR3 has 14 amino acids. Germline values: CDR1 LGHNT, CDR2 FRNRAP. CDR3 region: CASGPGTGGHEQYF. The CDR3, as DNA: TGTGCTAGTGGTCCCGGGACAGGGGGTCACGAGCAGTACTTC.

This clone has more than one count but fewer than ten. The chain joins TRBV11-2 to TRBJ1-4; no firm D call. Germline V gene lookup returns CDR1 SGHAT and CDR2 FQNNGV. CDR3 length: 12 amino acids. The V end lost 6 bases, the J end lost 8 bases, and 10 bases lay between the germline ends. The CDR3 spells CASSPLVEKLFF. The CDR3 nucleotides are TGTGCCAGCAGTCCCCTAGTAGAAAAACTGTTTTTT.

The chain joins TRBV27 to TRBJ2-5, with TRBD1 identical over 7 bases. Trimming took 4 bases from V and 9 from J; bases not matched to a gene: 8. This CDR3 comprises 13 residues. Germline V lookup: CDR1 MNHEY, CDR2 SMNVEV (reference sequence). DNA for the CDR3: TGTGCCAGCAGTTCGTCAACCCAGGGGGCCCAGTACTTC. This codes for CASSSSTQGAQYF.

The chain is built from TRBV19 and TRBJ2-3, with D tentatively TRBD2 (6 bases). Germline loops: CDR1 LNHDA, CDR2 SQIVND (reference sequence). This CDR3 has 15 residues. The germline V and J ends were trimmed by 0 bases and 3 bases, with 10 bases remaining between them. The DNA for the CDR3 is TGTGCCAGTAGTATAGATCGACTAGAAACAGATACGCAGTATTTT. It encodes CASSIDRLETDTQYF.

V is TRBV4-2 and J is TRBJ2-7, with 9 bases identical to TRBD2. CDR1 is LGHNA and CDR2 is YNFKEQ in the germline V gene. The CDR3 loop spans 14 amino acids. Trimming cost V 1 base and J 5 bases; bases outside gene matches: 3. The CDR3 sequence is CASSQVLAGHEQYF. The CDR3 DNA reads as TGTGCCAGCAGCCAAGTACTAGCGGGCCACGAGCAGTACTTC.

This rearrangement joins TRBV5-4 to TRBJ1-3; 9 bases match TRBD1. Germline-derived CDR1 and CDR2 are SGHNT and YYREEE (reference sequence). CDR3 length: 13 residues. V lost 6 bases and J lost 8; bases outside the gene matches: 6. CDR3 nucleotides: TGTGCCAGCATCCGACAGGGGGAGGACACCATATATTTT. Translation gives CASIRQGEDTIYF.

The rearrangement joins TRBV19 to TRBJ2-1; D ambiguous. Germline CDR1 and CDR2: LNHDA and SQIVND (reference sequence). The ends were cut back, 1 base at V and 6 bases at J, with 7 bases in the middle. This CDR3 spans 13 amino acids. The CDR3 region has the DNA TGTGCCAGTAGTATAGGATCAGTCAATGAGCAGTTCTTC. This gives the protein CASSIGSVNEQFF.

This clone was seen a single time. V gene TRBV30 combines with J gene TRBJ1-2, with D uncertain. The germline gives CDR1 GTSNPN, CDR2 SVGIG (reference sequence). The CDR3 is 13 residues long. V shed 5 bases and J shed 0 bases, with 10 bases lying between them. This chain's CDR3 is CAWCPDSNYGYTF. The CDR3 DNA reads TGTGCCTGGTGTCCAGATTCTAACTATGGCTACACCTTC.

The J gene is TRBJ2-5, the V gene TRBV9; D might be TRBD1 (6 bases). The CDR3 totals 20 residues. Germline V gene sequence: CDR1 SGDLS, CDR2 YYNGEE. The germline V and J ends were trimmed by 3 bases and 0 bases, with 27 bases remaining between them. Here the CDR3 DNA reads TGTGCCAGCAGCGCCCCGCTGGGGGCTTCAGACTTTCGGGACCAAGAGACCCAGTACTTC. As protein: CASSAPLGASDFRDQETQYF.

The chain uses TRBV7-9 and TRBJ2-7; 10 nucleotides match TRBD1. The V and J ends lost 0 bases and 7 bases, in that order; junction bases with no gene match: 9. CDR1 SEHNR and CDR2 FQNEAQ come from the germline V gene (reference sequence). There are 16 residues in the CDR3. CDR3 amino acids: CASSLAGQGRGGEQYF. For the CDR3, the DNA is TGTGCCAGCAGCTTAGCGGGACAGGGGCGAGGGGGGGAGCAGTACTTC.

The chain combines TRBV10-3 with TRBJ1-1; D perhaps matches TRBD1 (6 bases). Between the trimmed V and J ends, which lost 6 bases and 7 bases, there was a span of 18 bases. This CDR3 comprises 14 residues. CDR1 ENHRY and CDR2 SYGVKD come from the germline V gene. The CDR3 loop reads CAISPAVGTLEAFF. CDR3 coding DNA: TGTGCCATCAGCCCCGCCGTAGGGACACTTGAAGCTTTCTTT.

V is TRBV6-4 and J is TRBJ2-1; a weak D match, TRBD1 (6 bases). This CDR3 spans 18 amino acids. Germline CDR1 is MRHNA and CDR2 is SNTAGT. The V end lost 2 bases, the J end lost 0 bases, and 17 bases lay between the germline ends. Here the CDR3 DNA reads TGTGCCAGCAGTGACCCCGTGGACAGAGAGAGCTCCTACAATGAGCAGTTCTTC. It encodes CASSDPVDRESSYNEQFF.

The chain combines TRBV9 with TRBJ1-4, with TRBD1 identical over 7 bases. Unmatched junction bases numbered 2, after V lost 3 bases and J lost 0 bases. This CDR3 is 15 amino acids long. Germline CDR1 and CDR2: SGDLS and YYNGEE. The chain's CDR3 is CASSATGATNEKLFF. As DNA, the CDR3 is TGTGCCAGCAGCGCCACAGGGGCAACTAATGAAAAACTGTTTTTT.

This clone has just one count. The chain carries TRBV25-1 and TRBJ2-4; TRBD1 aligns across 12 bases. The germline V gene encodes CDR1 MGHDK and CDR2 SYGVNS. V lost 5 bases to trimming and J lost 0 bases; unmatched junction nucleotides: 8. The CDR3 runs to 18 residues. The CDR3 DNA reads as TGTGCCAGCAGTCCACCGGGACAGGGGGCGCTAGCCAAAAACATTCAGTACTTC. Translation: CASSPPGQGALAKNIQYF.

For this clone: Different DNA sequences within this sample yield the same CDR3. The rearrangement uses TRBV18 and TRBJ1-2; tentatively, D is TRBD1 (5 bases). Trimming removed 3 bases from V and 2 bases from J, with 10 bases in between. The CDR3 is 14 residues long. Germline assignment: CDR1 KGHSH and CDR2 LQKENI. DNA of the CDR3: TGTGCCAGCTCACCTGGGCAGGGCAACTATGGCTACACCTTC. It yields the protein CASSPGQGNYGYTF. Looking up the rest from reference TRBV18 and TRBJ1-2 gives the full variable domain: NAGVMQNPRHLVRRRGQEARLRCSPMKGHSHVYWYRQLPEEGLKFMVYLQKENIIDESGMPKERFSAEFPKEGPSILRIQQVVRGDSAAYFCASSPGQGNYGYTFGSGTRLTVV.

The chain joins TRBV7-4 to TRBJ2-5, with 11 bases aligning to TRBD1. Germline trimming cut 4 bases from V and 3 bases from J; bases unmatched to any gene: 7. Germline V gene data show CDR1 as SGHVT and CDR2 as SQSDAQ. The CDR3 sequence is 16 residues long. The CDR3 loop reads CASSYIRTGGEETQYF. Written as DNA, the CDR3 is TGTGCCAGCAGCTACATTCGGACAGGGGGCGAAGAGACCCAGTACTTC.

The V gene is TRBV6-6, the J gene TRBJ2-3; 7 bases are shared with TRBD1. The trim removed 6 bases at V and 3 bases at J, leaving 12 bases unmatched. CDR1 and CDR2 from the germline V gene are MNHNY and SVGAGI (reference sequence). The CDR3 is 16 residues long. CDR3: CASSPPQGTETDTQYF. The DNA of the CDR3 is TGTGCCAGCAGCCCCCCACAGGGGACGGAGACAGATACGCAGTATTTT.